One and the same sample provided the 26 T cell receptor beta chains below, sequenced in a study of Graves' ophthalmopathy and Graves' hyperthyroidism. RNA transcripts served as template for amplifying TCR beta CDR3 sequences. RT-PCR in the first round used HTBI primers; a second-round multiplex PCR followed. Each CDR3 protein gets one entry after TCRdb re-called the multiplex PCR reads with MiXCR. The sample carries over a million distinct CDR3 sequences, 35% to 40% recorded once. Material for sequencing was peripheral blood or thyroid tissue (not recorded which). The source is an adult man with Graves' hyperthyroidism.

This clonotype has just one count. CDR3 bases: TGTGCCAGCTCACCTAAGGGACAGGGAGATTCACCCCTCCACTTT. Translation gives CASSPKGQGDSPLHF. The chain is built from TRBV18 and TRBJ1-6; the match to TRBD1 covers 9 bases. The trim removed 3 bases at V and 8 bases at J, leaving 5 bases unmatched. The CDR3 covers 15 residues. Germline V gene sequence: CDR1 KGHSH, CDR2 LQKENI.

The rearrangement uses TRBV14 and TRBJ1-2; TRBD1 matches at 8 bases. Germline CDR1 SGHDN, CDR2 FVKESK. The CDR3 totals 16 residues. V lost 4 bases, J lost 2 bases, and 9 bases stayed unmatched. The CDR3 coding sequence is TGTGCCAGCAGCCCTATTGGACAGGGTTTCAACTATGGCTACACCTTC. Protein sequence: CASSPIGQGFNYGYTF.

Concerning this clonotype: One base away lies a much larger clone, so this may be a sequencing read error. V is TRBV20-1 and J is TRBJ2-7; 9 bases are shared with TRBD2. Germline V gene data show CDR1 as DFQATT and CDR2 as SNEGSKA (reference sequence). The CDR3 covers 14 residues. The CDR3 loop reads CSARDPTSGYEHYF. The CDR3 DNA follows: TGCAGTGCTAGAGACCCGACTAGCGGCTACGAGCACTACTTC.

The V call is TRBV4-3, the J call TRBJ1-6; D not certain. With 0 bases removed from V and 0 bases from J, the gap between germline ends came to 18 bases. The length of the CDR3 is 20 residues. Germline CDR1 reads LGHNA; CDR2 reads YSLEER. The CDR3 protein is CASSQEGGSPRSSYNSPLHF. The DNA of the CDR3 is TGCGCCAGCAGCCAAGAGGGCGGATCGCCCAGAAGCTCCTATAATTCACCCCTCCACTTT.

The chain is built from TRBV15 and TRBJ2-5; TRBD1 agrees at 10 bases. This CDR3 has 15 residues. Unmatched junction bases numbered 5, after V lost 2 bases and J lost 5 bases. Germline V gives CDR1 LNHNV, CDR2 YYDKDF (reference sequence). The CDR3 DNA is TGTGCCACCAGCAGATGGGGACAGGGGATGGAGACCCAGTACTTC. Its protein product is CATSRWGQGMETQYF.

This clonotype has only a few counts. The V call is TRBV2, the J call TRBJ1-2; D is ambiguous. The germline V gene encodes CDR1 SNHLY and CDR2 FYNNEI. V lost 2 bases and J 8 bases, leaving 12 bases between the germline ends. This CDR3 is built from 13 residues. CDR3 sequence (DNA): TGTGCCAGCAGTGAAAGGGCAGGTCACGGCTACACCTTC. This translates into CASSERAGHGYTF. Supplemented by reference TRBV2 and TRBJ1-2, the full variable domain reads EPEVTQTPSHQVTQMGQEVILRCVPISNHLYFYWYRQILGQKVEFLVSFYNNEISEKSEIFDDQFSVERPDGSNFTLKIRSTKLEDSAMYFCASSERAGHGYTFGSGTRLTVV.

The chain recombines TRBV20-1 with TRBJ1-6; unclear D gene. Between the trimmed V and J ends, which lost 6 bases and 9 bases, there was a span of 12 bases. The germline V gene has CDR1 DFQATT and CDR2 SNEGSKA (reference sequence). The CDR3 extends over 12 amino acids. This CDR3 is CSAEPEGSPLHF. CDR3 sequence (DNA): TGCAGTGCGGAGCCAGAAGGTTCACCCCTCCACTTT.

The table lists this clonotype with many counts. The rearrangement uses TRBV7-9 and TRBJ1-2; 7 positions match TRBD1. V gave up 1 base and J gave up 7 bases; unmatched junction bases: 9. This CDR3 is built from 15 residues. Looked up from germline, CDR1 is SEHNR and CDR2 is FQNEAQ (reference sequence). CDR3 in amino acids: CASSLGGDRGAGYTF. CDR3 DNA: TGTGCCAGCAGCTTAGGGGGGGACAGAGGAGCTGGCTACACCTTC.

A single count supports this clonotype. The chain employs TRBV6-5 and TRBJ2-7; 8 bases line up with TRBD1. The CDR3 is 14 residues long. V lost 6 bases, J lost 6 bases, and 10 bases stayed unmatched. Germline CDR1 MNHEY, CDR2 SVGAGI. This CDR3 reads CASRSPDRAGEQYF. The CDR3 region has the DNA TGTGCCAGCAGGTCACCGGACAGGGCGGGCGAGCAGTACTTC.

The chain uses TRBV12-3 or TRBV12-4 and TRBJ2-7, with D maybe TRBD2 (5 bases). The CDR3 is 17 residues long. V dropped 3 bases and J dropped 2 bases, with 20 bases sitting between them. Written as DNA, the CDR3 is TGTGCCAGCAGTTTTCATCTCAGCTCCGGACTGACCTACGAGCAGTACTTC. Translation: CASSFHLSSGLTYEQYF.

V usage is TRBV7-9 and J usage is TRBJ1-1, with D unclear. Per germline, CDR1 SEHNR and CDR2 FQNEAQ (reference sequence). This CDR3 has 16 residues. V was trimmed by 5 bases and J by 1 base, leaving 17 bases between them. The CDR3 is CASSSSPPTRNTEAFF. The CDR3 DNA reads TGTGCCAGCAGCAGTAGTCCCCCCACACGGAACACTGAAGCTTTCTTT.

The rearrangement joins TRBV7-2 to TRBJ2-7; D uncertain. Germline CDR1 and CDR2: SGHTA and FQGNSA. This CDR3 spans 19 amino acids. V dropped 1 base and J dropped 2 bases, with 24 bases sitting between them. CDR3 sequence: CASSLGFSGIDSGAYEQYF. DNA for the CDR3: TGTGCCAGCAGCTTAGGCTTCTCGGGTATCGATTCCGGCGCCTACGAGCAGTACTTC.

In this sample, this clonotype turned up many times. This rearrangement joins TRBV7-9 to TRBJ1-3; the D is unclear. This CDR3 is 14 amino acids long. V shed 5 bases and J shed 0 bases, with 8 bases lying between them. Germline V gene lookup returns CDR1 SEHNR and CDR2 FQNEAQ (reference sequence). Written as DNA, the CDR3 is TGTGCCAGCAGCCGCTACGACTCTGGAAACACCATATATTTT. Translation: CASSRYDSGNTIYF.

This clonotype came up a few times. The V call is TRBV6-5, the J call TRBJ2-7, with D possibly being TRBD1 (5 bases). Germline V gene sequence: CDR1 MNHEY, CDR2 SVGAGI. This CDR3 has 15 residues. V dropped 5 bases and J dropped 0 bases, with 14 bases sitting between them. CDR3 nucleotide sequence: TGTGCCAGCAGTGCTCTCACAGGTAACTCCTACGAGCAGTACTTC. Protein product: CASSALTGNSYEQYF.

This clonotype was counted a few times. The chain carries TRBV2 and TRBJ1-1; no definite D call. CDR1 and CDR2 from the germline V gene are SNHLY and FYNNEI. The V end lost 3 bases, the J end lost 4 bases, and 12 bases lay between the germline ends. The CDR3 is made up of 14 amino acids. CDR3 amino acids: CASSDISSVTEAFF. CDR3 DNA: TGTGCCAGCAGTGATATCTCCTCAGTCACTGAAGCTTTCTTT.

This chain connects TRBV19 to TRBJ1-2, with D possibly TRBD1 on 5 matching bases. Germline lookup yields CDR1 LNHDA and CDR2 SQIVND (reference sequence). The CDR3 is 14 amino acids. V dropped 7 bases and J dropped 5 bases, with 17 bases sitting between them. The CDR3 sequence: CASTEDKQLYGYTF. CDR3 DNA: TGTGCCAGTACCGAGGACAAGCAACTTTATGGCTACACCTTC.

This sequence joins TRBV25-1 and TRBJ2-5; 12 positions agree with TRBD2. The CDR3 is 15 amino acids. Germline loops: CDR1 MGHDK, CDR2 SYGVNS. Trimming took 3 bases from V and 4 from J; bases not matched to a gene: 3. This CDR3 reads CASSETSGSGETQYF. Written as DNA, the CDR3 is TGTGCCAGCAGTGAGACTAGCGGGAGCGGAGAGACCCAGTACTTC. Supplemented by reference TRBV25-1 and TRBJ2-5, the full variable domain reads EADIYQTPRYLVIGTGKKITLECSQTMGHDKMYWYQQDPGMELHLIHYSYGVNSTEKGDLSSESTVSRIRTEHFPLTLESARPSHTSQYLCASSETSGSGETQYFGPGTRLLVL.

V usage is TRBV7-9 and J usage is TRBJ1-2; D might be TRBD1 (6 bases). The germline V gene encodes CDR1 SEHNR and CDR2 FQNEAQ (reference sequence). Trimming cost V 1 base and J 3 bases, with 15 bases left between them. The CDR3 sequence is 16 residues long. The CDR3 region has the DNA TGTGCCAGCAGCTTAGGGTCCCTGCGGGGGCACTATGGCTACACCTTC. This encodes CASSLGSLRGHYGYTF.

In this sample, this clonotype turned up many times. The rearrangement uses TRBV7-3 and TRBJ2-2; D is perhaps TRBD2 (5 bases). Germline assignment: CDR1 SGHTA and CDR2 FQGTGA. V was pared by 8 bases and J by 1 base, with 11 bases between. This CDR3 comprises 14 residues. The CDR3 is CASSRGRNTGELFF. The CDR3 bases are TGTGCCAGCTCTCGTGGGAGGAACACCGGGGAGCTGTTTTTT. Together with reference TRBV7-3 and TRBJ2-2, the CDR3 gives the full variable domain: GAGVSQTPSNKVTEKGKYVELRCDPISGHTALYWYRQSLGQGPEFLIYFQGTGAADDSGLPNDRFFAVRPEGSVSTLKIQRTERGDSAVYLCASSRGRNTGELFFGEGSRLTVL.

This clonotype has a count of ten or more. The chain couples TRBV2 to TRBJ1-5, with 7 bases that match TRBD1. V was clipped by 7 bases and J by 5 bases; unmatched bases: 8. The CDR3 contains 14 residues. Germline CDR1 SNHLY, CDR2 FYNNEI. CDR3 coding DNA: TGTGCCAGCATGGAACAGGGGAATTATCAGCCCCAGCATTTT. Protein product: CASMEQGNYQPQHF.

The chain is built from TRBV10-3 and TRBJ2-5; D assignment may be TRBD1 or TRBD2 (5 bases each). V was clipped by 10 bases and J by 2 bases, with 20 bases between them. CDR1 and CDR2 (germline): ENHRY, SYGVKD. CDR3 length equals 15 residues. The CDR3 spells CASSASGRRQETQYF. In nucleotides, the CDR3 is TGTGCCAGCAGCGCCTCGGGACGTAGACAAGAGACCCAGTACTTC.

This clonotype was observed a few times. The V gene is TRBV28, the J gene TRBJ2-7; D gene uncertain. This CDR3 is 11 amino acids long. Germline V CDR1 and CDR2: MDHEN, SYDVKM. V lost 7 bases, J lost 3 bases, and 7 bases lay in between. The CDR3 loop reads CASTSVYEQYF. The DNA of the CDR3 is TGTGCCAGCACTTCCGTCTACGAGCAGTACTTC.

The J gene is TRBJ2-7, the V gene TRBV7-2, with 8 bases lining up with TRBD2. V was clipped by 1 base and J by 6 bases; unmatched bases: 8. Germline V lookup: CDR1 SGHTA, CDR2 FQGNSA. The CDR3 runs to 15 residues. The CDR3 protein is CASSLGSGGPREQYF. The CDR3, as DNA: TGTGCCAGCAGCTTAGGGTCGGGGGGGCCCCGCGAGCAGTACTTC.

Only a few counts were recorded for this clonotype. The rearrangement uses TRBV6-5 and TRBJ2-7, with TRBD2 identical over 14 bases. There are 17 residues in the CDR3. With V trimmed by 6 bases and J by 2 bases, 9 bases remained unmatched. Germline-derived CDR1 and CDR2 are MNHEY and SVGAGI. The CDR3 DNA follows: TGTGCCAGCAGATCGACTAGCGGGAGGGCCCGGGCCTACGAGCAGTACTTC. Amino acids: CASRSTSGRARAYEQYF.

On this clonotype itself: A single base separates this from a much larger clone, so it may be a read error. The chain joins TRBV5-1 to TRBJ2-7; D may be TRBD1 (5 bases). The CDR3 totals 12 residues. From germline, CDR1 is SGHRS and CDR2 YFSETQ. V was pared by 8 bases and J by 6 bases, with 15 bases between. The CDR3 region is CASPSRQSEQYF. CDR3 in DNA: TGCGCCAGTCCCTCCCGACAGTCCGAGCAGTACTTC.

In this sample, this clonotype turned up many times. This chain joins TRBV10-3 and TRBJ1-6, with TRBD1 matching over 9 bases. Germline V gives CDR1 ENHRY, CDR2 SYGVKD. Unmatched junction bases numbered 13, after V lost 9 bases and J lost 13 bases. There are 14 residues in the CDR3. For the CDR3, the DNA is TGTGCCATTCGGTCTGGGACAGGGCTTTTGCCCCTCCACTTT. Translating it yields CAIRSGTGLLPLHF.